Each of the 12 T cell receptor beta chains below was sequenced from the same sample in a study of T-cell memory formation after mild COVID-19 (dated by TCRdb to the early 2020s). Library preparation employed 5' RACE. Sequencer: Illumina NovaSeq 6000. The public reads were reanalyzed by TCRdb: fastp trimming at Q25, MiXCR alignment, in-frame beta chains only. Rows merge per CDR3 protein into single entries with the most common DNA and genes. This sample lists under 250,000 distinct CDR3 sequences; around 10% were detected once. The leading ten clones occupy roughly a fifth of the sample. Sequencing input: PBMCs or a T cell subset sorted from them (not recorded which). These receptors all stem from a man younger than 35 who had mild COVID-19 (a few samples of this study predate the infection). The sample titles of this study are shuffled in the database, so cell type and time point are left out; the donor was told from shared clones.

V usage is TRBV27 and J usage is TRBJ2-7; perhaps TRBD1 as D (6 bases). With 9 bases removed from V and 1 base from J, the gap between germline ends came to 19 bases. CDR3 size: 15 residues. Per the germline V gene, CDR1 is MNHEY and CDR2 is SMNVEV (reference sequence). CDR3 loop: CARSSRQVQSYEQYF. In DNA, the CDR3 is TGTGCCAGATCCAGCCGACAGGTTCAATCCTACGAGCAGTACTTC.

This clonotype occurred a few times. V usage is TRBV3-1 and J usage is TRBJ1-5; TRBD1 might be the D (6 bases). The germline V gene has CDR1 LGHDT and CDR2 YNNKEL (reference sequence). The CDR3 is 13 amino acids. Trimming took 4 bases from V and 5 from J, leaving 9 bases between them. Here the CDR3 reads CASSPYRDQPQHF. CDR3 nucleotides: TGTGCCAGCAGCCCTTACAGGGATCAGCCCCAGCATTTT.

This clonotype was picked up many times. V is TRBV19 and J is TRBJ2-1, with no clear D. This CDR3 spans 14 amino acids. Per the germline V gene, CDR1 is LNHDA and CDR2 is SQIVND (reference sequence). Trimming pared 3 bases from V and 0 bases from J, leaving 6 bases between. CDR3 bases: TGTGCCAGTAGTATCCAGAGCTCCTACAATGAGCAGTTCTTC. This translates into CASSIQSSYNEQFF.

In this sample, this clonotype turned up a few times. This chain connects TRBV6-2 or TRBV6-3 to TRBJ1-2; 7 nucleotides agree with TRBD1. The CDR3 is made up of 14 amino acids. The germline V gene encodes CDR1 MNHEY and CDR2 SVGEGT. Trimming cost V 5 bases and J 2 bases; bases outside gene matches: 5. The CDR3 DNA is TGTGCCAGCAGTGACTTGGACAGGAACTATGGCTACACCTTC. Translation: CASSDLDRNYGYTF.

This chain uses TRBV29-1 with TRBJ2-1; maybe TRBD2 (6 bases). CDR3 size: 14 residues. The germline V gene has CDR1 SQVTM and CDR2 ANQGSEA. V was clipped by 7 bases and J by 1 base, with 14 bases between them. CDR3 DNA: TGCAGCGGAATATCGGGGGAGTCCTACAATGAGCAGTTCTTC. As protein: CSGISGESYNEQFF.

The chain combines TRBV9 with TRBJ1-2; D is possibly TRBD1 (6 bases). Germline lookup yields CDR1 SGDLS and CDR2 YYNGEE. Trimming took off 3 bases at V and 8 bases at J, with 8 bases between the two ends. This CDR3 contains 11 residues. The CDR3 sequence: CASSADRGYTF. The CDR3 DNA follows: TGTGCCAGCAGCGCAGACAGGGGCTACACCTTC.

This clonotype was detected ten times or more. V and J are TRBV10-3 and TRBJ2-1, with 9 nucleotides matching TRBD2. CDR1 is ENHRY, CDR2 SYGVKD, per germline. The CDR3 length is 13 residues. V lost 9 bases, J lost 4 bases, and 4 bases stayed unmatched. The CDR3 spells CAMSSGIYNEQFF. CDR3 in DNA: TGTGCCATGTCTAGCGGGATTTACAATGAGCAGTTCTTC.

This clonotype occurred a few times. The V call is TRBV5-1, the J call TRBJ2-2, with 8 bases aligning to TRBD1. Germline trimming cut 4 bases from V and 0 bases from J; bases unmatched to any gene: 5. This CDR3 region has 16 residues. The germline V gene encodes CDR1 SGHRS and CDR2 YFSETQ. CDR3 nucleotides: TGCGCCAGCAGCCCACGGACAGGGACGAACACCGGGGAGCTGTTTTTT. Amino acid sequence: CASSPRTGTNTGELFF.

V is TRBV7-3 and J is TRBJ2-3; no reliable D call. Per germline, CDR1 SGHTA and CDR2 FQGTGA. V was clipped by 5 bases and J by 2 bases, with 11 bases between them. The CDR3 loop spans 14 amino acids. CDR3 protein: CASSPHEATDTQYF. The CDR3 DNA reads as TGTGCCAGCAGCCCCCACGAGGCCACAGATACGCAGTATTTT.

The chain carries TRBV5-1 and TRBJ1-2; a possible D gene is TRBD1 (6 bases). Germline lookup yields CDR1 SGHRS and CDR2 YFSETQ. The V and J ends lost 4 bases and 0 bases respectively, with 10 bases between them. The CDR3 covers 14 residues. CDR3 protein: CASSVDSPNYGYTF. CDR3 sequence (DNA): TGCGCCAGCAGCGTGGACAGCCCTAACTATGGCTACACCTTC. Together with reference TRBV5-1 and TRBJ1-2, the CDR3 gives the full variable domain: KAGVTQTPRYLIKTRGQQVTLSCSPISGHRSVSWYQQTPGQGLQFLFEYFSETQRNKGNFPGRFSGRQFSNSRSEMNVSTLELGDSALYLCASSVDSPNYGYTFGSGTRLTVV.

The chain has TRBV24-1 and TRBJ2-7, with a possible D match to TRBD2 (6 bases). Trimming took 8 bases from V and 0 from J, leaving 10 bases between them. The germline V gene has CDR1 KGHDR and CDR2 SFDVKD. This CDR3 has 13 residues. The CDR3 coding sequence is TGTGCCACCACCCGCGGGGTCTCCTACGAGCAGTACTTC. Translation: CATTRGVSYEQYF.

This clonotype was seen a handful of times. V usage is TRBV11-2 and J usage is TRBJ2-1; TRBD2 agrees at 7 bases. After removal of 3 bases from V and 10 bases from J, the junction contained 6 bases not matched to a gene. This CDR3 has 13 residues. Germline V gene lookup returns CDR1 SGHAT and CDR2 FQNNGV. The CDR3 DNA is TGTGCCAGCAGCTTTTTGGTTAGCGGGGAGCAGTTCTTC. Its translation: CASSFLVSGEQFF.